This T cell receptor (beta chain) was captured by sequencing in a study of blood T cell repertoires in COVID-19. Data came from immunoSEQ multiplex PCR; TCRdb stores just in-frame clones and leaves some out. The sample has around 400,000 clones, roughly four fifths seen once. The germline CDR1 and CDR2 sequences are LNHDA and SQIVND (reference sequence). The CDR3 has 14 amino acids. V was trimmed by 8 bases and J by 0 bases, leaving 11 bases between them. This clonotype was obtained from a woman aged 50 to 60 who had recovered from COVID-19. V is TRBV19 and J is TRBJ2-1; D unclear. Sequencing input: PBMCs or T cells enriched from blood (not recorded which). DNA of the CDR3: TGTGCCAGTTCCATGGTCAGCTCCTACAATGAGCAGTTCTTC. Protein: CASSMVSSYNEQFF. Variable domain in full (rest from reference TRBV19 and TRBJ2-1): DGGITQSPKYLFRKEGQNVTLSCEQNLNHDAMYWYRQDPGQGLRLIYYSQIVNDFQKGDIAEGYSVSREKKESFPLTVTSAQKNPTAFYLCASSMVSSYNEQFFGPGTRLTVL.